A single sample gave rise to the 24 T cell receptor beta chains below, sequenced in a study of OX40 agonist ivuxolimab in advanced cancers. Only in-frame clones appear in the TCRdb table, and some are missing; sequencing was by immunoSEQ multiplex PCR. The sample yields tens of thousands of clones, 85% to 90% seen once. The sample was CD4+ or CD8+ T cells sorted from blood, taken in a trial of the OX40 agonist ivuxolimab. The receptors stem from an adult with an advanced solid tumor such as melanoma, head and neck, liver or kidney cancer.

This chain connects TRBV21-1 to TRBJ1-1. TRBV21-1 is an annotated pseudogene. The CDR3 covers 15 residues. CDR3 coding DNA: TGTGCCAGCAGCAAAGGGTGGGATCTGAACACTGAAGCTTTCTTT. Its translation: CASSKGWDLNTEAFF.

This chain connects TRBV13 to TRBJ1-1, with D hard to call. This CDR3 has 14 residues. V lost 3 bases and J 0 bases, leaving 8 bases between the germline ends. CDR1 and CDR2 from the germline V gene are PRHDT and FYEKMQ (reference sequence). DNA of the CDR3: TGTGCCAGCAGCTTCGGACCCCTGAACACTGAAGCTTTCTTT. This sequence encodes CASSFGPLNTEAFF.

This clone appeared once. The chain has TRBV7-8 and TRBJ1-2; no clear D. The length of the CDR3 is 13 residues. The germline V gene encodes CDR1 SGHVS and CDR2 FQNEAQ. V lost 5 bases and J 5 bases, leaving 12 bases between the germline ends. Written as DNA, the CDR3 is TGTGCCAGCAGCCCGAGCGGCAGATATGGCTACACCTTC. This gives the protein CASSPSGRYGYTF.

Points on this clone: A read error may produce the germline difference seen at one junction end. The chain combines TRBV7-7 with TRBJ2-5; D unclear. The CDR3 consists of 11 residues. Looked up from germline, CDR1 is SSHAT and CDR2 is FNYEAQ (reference sequence). In DNA form, the CDR3 reads TGTGCTAGCAGCTTACAAGAGACCCAGTACTTC. Its translation: CASSLQETQYF.

The gene calls are TRBV30 and TRBJ2-1, with a possible D match to TRBD2 (6 bases). The CDR3 sequence is 15 residues long. Trimming left V 3 bases short and J 0 bases short, with 12 bases between. Germline V gives CDR1 GTSNPN, CDR2 SVGIG (reference sequence). CDR3 sequence: CAWSSRGSSYNEQFF. CDR3 nucleotides: TGTGCCTGGAGCTCTCGGGGGTCCTCCTACAATGAGCAGTTCTTC. The variable domain in full, completed from reference TRBV30 and TRBJ2-1, reads SQTIHQWPATLVQPVGSPLSLECTVEGTSNPNLYWYRQAAGRGLQLLFYSVGIGQISSEVPQNLSASRPQDRQFILSSKKLLLSDSGFYLCAWSSRGSSYNEQFFGPGTRLTVL.

The V and J genes are TRBV27 and TRBJ2-7; TRBD1 agrees at 9 bases. The CDR3 extends over 16 amino acids. Germline V gene lookup returns CDR1 MNHEY and CDR2 SMNVEV (reference sequence). V lost 2 bases to trimming and J lost 2 bases; unmatched junction nucleotides: 7. CDR3 coding DNA: TGTGCCAGCAGTTTAACATTTGGGACAGGGCCCTACGAGCAGTACTTC. Its translation is CASSLTFGTGPYEQYF.

The V and J genes are TRBV11-2 and TRBJ2-1, with 9 bases aligning to TRBD1. The J segment lost 4 bases and the V segment lost 0 bases, leaving 1 base of the junction unmatched. Germline lookup yields CDR1 SGHAT and CDR2 FQNNGV. The CDR3 is made up of 15 amino acids. The CDR3 coding sequence is TGTGCCAGCAGCTTAGATGGGACAGGGTACAATGAGCAGTTCTTC. Translating gives CASSLDGTGYNEQFF.

This chain connects TRBV7-6 to TRBJ2-7, with TRBD1 matching 9 bases. V was pared by 5 bases and J by 2 bases, with 7 bases of the junction left unmatched. CDR1 and CDR2 (germline): SGHVS, FNYEAQ. The CDR3 extends over 15 amino acids. The CDR3 nucleotides are TGTGCCAGCAGCCAGGGACAGGGAATCCCCTACGAGCAGTACTTC. Amino acid sequence: CASSQGQGIPYEQYF. Filled out from reference TRBV7-6 and TRBJ2-7, the complete variable domain reads GAGVSQSPRYKVTKRGQDVALRCDPISGHVSLYWYRQALGQGPEFLTYFNYEAQQDKSGLPNDRFSAERPEGSISTLTIQRTEQRDSAMYRCASSQGQGIPYEQYFGPGTRLTVT.

This chain links TRBV9 with TRBJ2-1; TRBD1 is a possible D gene (6 bases). CDR3 length equals 13 residues. With 2 bases removed from V and 5 bases from J, the gap between germline ends came to 8 bases. Germline V gives CDR1 SGDLS, CDR2 YYNGEE. The CDR3 coding sequence is TGTGCCAGCAGCGTTCGACAGGACAATGAGCAGTTCTTC. Residues: CASSVRQDNEQFF.

The V gene is TRBV4-1, the J gene TRBJ2-5, with a tentative D call TRBD2 (7 bases). Per germline, CDR1 MGHRA and CDR2 YSYEKL. V was clipped by 0 bases and J by 11 bases, with 16 bases between them. This CDR3 comprises 14 residues. The CDR3 DNA sequence: TGCGCCAGCAGCCAAGAAAGACAGGCGGGGGAGCAGTACTTC. It translates to CASSQERQAGEQYF.

The chain uses TRBV7-9 and TRBJ1-4; 9 bases map to TRBD1. The CDR3 runs to 14 residues. With V trimmed by 4 bases and J by 5 bases, 2 bases remained unmatched. Germline CDR1 SEHNR, CDR2 FQNEAQ (reference sequence). The CDR3: CASSSTGGNEKLFF. The CDR3, as DNA: TGTGCCAGCAGCTCGACAGGGGGGAATGAAAAACTGTTTTTT.

This clone is deemed large. The chain is built from TRBV6-6 and TRBJ2-7, with D perhaps TRBD2 (6 bases). V was trimmed by 7 bases and J by 2 bases, leaving 15 bases between them. CDR1 and CDR2 from the germline V gene are MNHNY and SVGAGI (reference sequence). There are 14 residues in the CDR3. CDR3 nucleotide sequence: TGTGCCAGCACCCTTGGGACTGGGGCCTACGAGCAGTACTTC. It specifies CASTLGTGAYEQYF.

The V gene is TRBV5-4, the J gene TRBJ2-7; unclear D gene. V was clipped by 4 bases and J by 6 bases, with 17 bases between them. This CDR3 region has 14 residues. Germline assignment: CDR1 SGHNT and CDR2 YYREEE (reference sequence). CDR3 sequence reads: CASSDRDSDREQYF. The DNA of the CDR3 is TGTGCCAGCAGCGACCGCGACTCGGACCGCGAGCAGTACTTC.

This chain joins TRBV25-1 and TRBJ1-3, with 11 bases lining up with TRBD1. Germline V lookup: CDR1 MGHDK, CDR2 SYGVNS. The ends lost 6 bases at V and 8 bases at J; junction bases unmatched: 9. The CDR3 is 15 residues long. CDR3 sequence: CASSPRDRGVDTIYF. The CDR3, as DNA: TGTGCCAGCAGCCCGAGGGACAGGGGGGTAGACACCATATATTTT.

V gene TRBV6-4 combines with J gene TRBJ2-1, with 9 nucleotides matching TRBD2. Germline CDR1 and CDR2: MRHNA and SNTAGT. After removal of 4 bases from V and 6 bases from J, the junction contained 7 bases not matched to a gene. This CDR3 comprises 15 residues. CDR3 sequence: CASSASSGTGNEQFF. For the CDR3, the DNA is TGTGCCAGCAGTGCCTCTAGCGGGACGGGCAATGAGCAGTTCTTC.

This rearrangement joins TRBV5-1 to TRBJ2-7, with TRBD2 matching 8 bases. The junction had 6 bases not matched to a gene; V was cut back by 2 bases and J by 5 bases. Germline-derived CDR1 and CDR2 are SGHRS and YFSETQ. The CDR3 has 14 amino acids. This chain's CDR3 is CASSFLGLADEQYF. The CDR3 nucleotides read TGCGCCAGCAGCTTTCTCGGACTAGCAGACGAGCAGTACTTC.

The chain links TRBV7-9 to TRBJ1-2; 8 bases fit TRBD1. This CDR3 has 14 amino acids. With 1 base clipped from V and 7 bases from J, the junction kept 5 bases outside the gene matches. Germline V lookup: CDR1 SEHNR, CDR2 FQNEAQ (reference sequence). CDR3 nucleotides: TGTGCCAGCAGCTTAGGGACAGGGTTAAGTGGCTACACCTTC. It yields the protein CASSLGTGLSGYTF.

This rearrangement joins TRBV5-8 to TRBJ1-1; possibly TRBD1 for D (5 bases). V lost 5 bases and J 8 bases, leaving 10 bases between the germline ends. Germline loops: CDR1 SGHTS, CDR2 YDEGEE. The CDR3 sequence is 11 residues long. DNA of the CDR3: TGTGCCAGCAGGTCGTGGGGGGAAGCTTTCTTT. Encoded protein: CASRSWGEAFF.

V gene TRBV7-8 combines with J gene TRBJ2-1, with TRBD2 matching 8 bases. This CDR3 contains 13 residues. The germline CDR1 and CDR2 sequences are SGHVS and FQNEAQ. The V and J ends lost 7 bases and 6 bases, in that order; junction bases with no gene match: 5. Here the CDR3 reads CASTLGGANEQFF. CDR3 nucleotide sequence: TGTGCCAGCACCCTCGGGGGGGCCAATGAGCAGTTCTTC.

The chain combines TRBV6-6 with TRBJ2-5, with unresolved D. Between the trimmed V and J ends, which lost 7 bases and 7 bases, there was a span of 7 bases. The germline V gene has CDR1 MNHNY and CDR2 SVGAGI (reference sequence). The CDR3 covers 10 residues. CDR3 DNA sequence: TGTGCCAGCACTAAGGGGACCCAGTACTTC. It specifies CASTKGTQYF.

The V call is TRBV2, the J call TRBJ2-5, with D tentatively TRBD1 or TRBD2 (5 bases each). Judging by the DNA end, TRBJ2-7 fits better; the J call may be wrong. Per the germline V gene, CDR1 is SNHLY and CDR2 is FYNNEI. CDR3 size: 13 residues. The CDR3 bases are TGTGCCAGCATCACTATTCTGGGACACGAGCAGTACTTC. This codes for CASITILGHEQYF.

This clone was recorded once. The chain couples TRBV4-1 to TRBJ2-3, with 10 nucleotides matching TRBD2. The ends lost 4 bases at V and 3 bases at J; junction bases unmatched: 10. This CDR3 comprises 17 residues. Germline-derived CDR1 and CDR2 are MGHRA and YSYEKL. The CDR3 region is CASSPRASGSITDTQYF. CDR3 coding DNA: TGCGCCAGCAGCCCGCGCGCTAGCGGGAGTATTACAGATACGCAGTATTTT.

The genes are TRBV27 and TRBJ2-5; 7 bases are a match to TRBD1. The end of the DNA aligns better with TRBJ2-7, so the J call may be wrong. The CDR3 is 14 residues long. Germline CDR1 MNHEY, CDR2 SMNVEV (reference sequence). The CDR3 DNA is TGTGCCAGCAGTCCCTCCGGGACAGCCTACGAGCAGTACTTC. It encodes CASSPSGTAYEQYF.

The rearrangement uses TRBV5-1 and TRBJ1-1, with 8 nucleotides matching TRBD1. Trimming cost V 2 bases and J 7 bases; bases outside gene matches: 7. The CDR3 has 14 amino acids. CDR1 and CDR2 (germline): SGHRS, YFSETQ. DNA for the CDR3: TGCGCCAGCAGCTTCCTCGGACAGGGTCATGAAGCTTTCTTT. It translates to CASSFLGQGHEAFF.